The 8 T cell receptor beta chains reported below all come from one sample, sequenced in a study of technical replicates of blood from a handful of donors. This table comes from immunoSEQ multiplex PCR, and its TCRdb copy is limited to in-frame clones, with some not included. The table has approximately 97,000 clones, approximately 95% seen once. The sample consisted of T cells isolated from PBMCs. These receptors all stem from a human donor in good health.

The chain joins TRBV7-3 to TRBJ2-1, with 9 bases matching TRBD2. V lost 2 bases to trimming and J lost 5 bases; unmatched junction nucleotides: 4. Germline V CDR1 and CDR2: SGHTA, FQGTGA. The CDR3 is made up of 15 amino acids. Here the CDR3 DNA reads TGTGCCAGCAGCTTAGGCGGGAGGGCCCACAATGAGCAGTTCTTC. It encodes CASSLGGRAHNEQFF.

V usage is TRBV6-5 and J usage is TRBJ1-5; a weak D match, TRBD1 (6 bases). CDR1 MNHEY and CDR2 SVGAGI come from the germline V gene. There are 13 residues in the CDR3. Trimming took off 5 bases at V and 5 bases at J, with 10 bases between the two ends. The CDR3 is CASSRGGHQPQHF. The CDR3 DNA is TGTGCCAGCAGTCGCGGGGGGCATCAGCCCCAGCATTTT.

The genes are TRBV6-6 and TRBJ2-5; a weak D match, TRBD2 (6 bases). The germline V and J ends were trimmed by 6 bases and 5 bases, with 22 bases remaining between them. Germline values: CDR1 MNHNY, CDR2 SVGAGI (reference sequence). The CDR3 is 16 amino acids. The CDR3 sequence: CASSQLLAPGKETQYF. CDR3 DNA: TGTGCCAGCAGCCAATTACTAGCCCCGGGGAAGGAGACCCAGTACTTC.

The chain couples TRBV19 to TRBJ1-2, with 8 bases fitting TRBD1. Germline V gives CDR1 LNHDA, CDR2 SQIVND (reference sequence). Trimming at V came to 6 bases and at J to 5 bases, leaving 8 bases not matched to a gene. CDR3 length: 14 amino acids. CDR3 nucleotides: TGTGCCAGTAGACGGGACAGGCTGCAGTATGGCTACACCTTC. Translation gives CASRRDRLQYGYTF.

This clone was seen just once. The chain carries TRBV28 and TRBJ2-7, with D possibly TRBD1 on 5 matching bases. Between the trimmed V and J ends, which lost 4 bases and 2 bases, there was a span of 6 bases. This CDR3 region has 12 residues. The germline CDR1 and CDR2 sequences are MDHEN and SYDVKM. The CDR3 loop is CASSSTAYEQYF. CDR3 sequence (DNA): TGTGCCAGCAGTTCGACAGCCTACGAGCAGTACTTC.

This sequence joins TRBV7-3 and TRBJ1-1; a weak D match, TRBD1 (5 bases). The CDR3 is 13 amino acids. Germline loops: CDR1 SGHTA, CDR2 FQGTGA. Trimming shortened V by 5 bases and J by 5 bases, and 12 bases separated the two germline ends. CDR3 amino acids: CASSPTGVTEAFF. The CDR3 DNA reads as TGTGCCAGCAGCCCCACAGGAGTAACTGAAGCTTTCTTT. Full variable domain (outside the CDR3, taken from reference TRBV7-3 and TRBJ1-1): GAGVSQTPSNKVTEKGKYVELRCDPISGHTALYWYRQSLGQGPEFLIYFQGTGAADDSGLPNDRFFAVRPEGSVSTLKIQRTERGDSAVYLCASSPTGVTEAFFGQGTRLTVV.

The chain has TRBV27 and TRBJ2-7, with a weak D call TRBD2 (6 bases). CDR1 is MNHEY and CDR2 is SMNVEV in the germline V gene (reference sequence). The V end was cut by 2 bases, the J end by 0 bases, with 11 bases between. This CDR3 region has 15 residues. CDR3: CASSLRGGFSYEQYF. CDR3 coding DNA: TGTGCCAGCAGTTTACGGGGAGGATTCTCCTACGAGCAGTACTTC.

V usage is TRBV19 and J usage is TRBJ2-7, with 10 positions matching TRBD1. CDR1 is LNHDA and CDR2 is SQIVND in the germline V gene (reference sequence). With V trimmed by 3 bases and J by 2 bases, 4 bases remained unmatched. This CDR3 comprises 15 residues. The CDR3 DNA reads as TGTGCCAGTAGTATCGGGACAGGGGAGGCCTACGAGCAGTACTTC. Amino acid sequence: CASSIGTGEAYEQYF.